Following are 22 T cell receptor beta chains from one sample sequenced in a study of OX40 agonist ivuxolimab in advanced cancers. Assay used: immunoSEQ multiplex PCR; TCRdb lists only in-frame clones, some missing. Of over 80,000 clones in the sample, approximately 90% were seen once. The starting material was CD4+ or CD8+ T cells sorted from blood, obtained in a trial of the OX40 agonist ivuxolimab. The receptors were sampled from an adult with an advanced solid tumor such as melanoma, head and neck, liver or kidney cancer.

This chain links TRBV27 with TRBJ2-7; D possibly corresponds to TRBD1 (5 bases). Trimming shortened V by 4 bases and J by 0 bases, and 10 bases separated the two germline ends. Germline assignment: CDR1 MNHEY and CDR2 SMNVEV (reference sequence). This CDR3 is built from 14 residues. The CDR3: CASSSTVSSYEQYF. The CDR3 region has the DNA TGTGCCAGCAGTTCGACAGTGAGCTCCTACGAGCAGTACTTC.

The chain combines TRBV19 with TRBJ1-1; the match to TRBD1 covers 7 bases. CDR1 is LNHDA and CDR2 is SQIVND in the germline V gene (reference sequence). The CDR3 is 12 amino acids. The CDR3 spells CASTGRGTEAFF. For the CDR3, the DNA is TGTGCTTCGACAGGGCGGGGCACTGAAGCTTTCTTT. Supplemented by reference TRBV19 and TRBJ1-1, the full variable domain reads DGGITQSPKYLFRKEGQNVTLSCEQNLNHDAMYWYRQDPGQGLRLIYYSQIVNDFQKGDIAEGYSVSREKKESFPLTVTSAQKNPTAFYLCASTGRGTEAFFGQGTRLTVV.

The rearrangement links TRBV2 to TRBJ1-2; TRBD1 matches 7 bases. CDR3 length: 14 amino acids. CDR1 and CDR2 (germline): SNHLY, FYNNEI. With 7 bases clipped from V and 5 bases from J, the junction kept 10 bases outside the gene matches. The CDR3 nucleotides are TGTGCCAGCAAAGGGTTTGGGACAGCGTATGGCTACACCTTC. Translation gives CASKGFGTAYGYTF.

The rearrangement links TRBV2 to TRBJ2-3; TRBD2 matches 11 bases. V was pared by 5 bases and J by 1 base, with 14 bases of the junction left unmatched. The germline CDR1 and CDR2 sequences are SNHLY and FYNNEI. This CDR3 spans 19 amino acids. In DNA form, the CDR3 reads TGTGCCAGCAGTCCCCTTACCTTAGCGGGAGGGCCTCGCACAGATACGCAGTATTTT. This encodes CASSPLTLAGGPRTDTQYF.

This chain connects TRBV6-5 to TRBJ1-1; D remains unclear. Deletions cut 4 bases from V and 5 bases from J, with 11 bases between. Germline V gene sequence: CDR1 MNHEY, CDR2 SVGAGI. The CDR3 covers 13 residues. DNA of the CDR3: TGTGCCAGCAGTTCCAAGACCGGAACTGAAGCTTTCTTT. Residues: CASSSKTGTEAFF.

The CDR3 reads CASSPGQAGANVLTF. The CDR3 nucleotides read TGTGCCAGCTCACCCGGACAGGCTGGGGCCAACGTCCTGACTTTC. The gene calls are TRBV18 and TRBJ2-6, with TRBD1 matching over 7 bases. V lost 3 bases, J lost 2 bases, and 1 base stayed unmatched. From germline, CDR1 is KGHSH and CDR2 LQKENI. This CDR3 region has 15 residues.

The chain couples TRBV14 to TRBJ1-3; 9 bases are shared with TRBD1. After removal of 4 bases from V and 7 bases from J, the junction contained 5 bases not matched to a gene. Germline loops: CDR1 SGHDN, CDR2 FVKESK. The CDR3 totals 14 residues. Here the CDR3 DNA reads TGTGCCAGCAGCCGTCGACAGGGGGGGAACACCATATATTTT. Translated, it gives CASSRRQGGNTIYF.

The chain recombines TRBV7-9 with TRBJ2-2, with 9 nucleotides matching TRBD1. CDR1 SEHNR and CDR2 FQNEAQ come from the germline V gene (reference sequence). The CDR3 contains 15 residues. With 5 bases clipped from V and 1 base from J, the junction kept 2 bases outside the gene matches. The CDR3 region is CASSPGQGNTGELFF. The CDR3, as DNA: TGTGCCAGCAGCCCGGGACAGGGGAACACCGGGGAGCTGTTTTTT.

V usage is TRBV6-1 and J usage is TRBJ2-7; D call uncertain. This CDR3 has 13 residues. V shed 1 base and J shed 12 bases, with 16 bases lying between them. Germline-derived CDR1 and CDR2 are MNHNS and SASEGT. The CDR3 DNA is TGTGCCAGCAGTGAAGTATGGGCGCAAAGTCGGTACTTC. Translated: CASSEVWAQSRYF.

The chain has TRBV28 and TRBJ1-2, with a tentative D call TRBD1 (6 bases). This CDR3 spans 16 amino acids. The V end lost 5 bases, the J end lost 0 bases, and 16 bases lay between the germline ends. The V gene's germline CDR1 is MDHEN and CDR2 SYDVKM. CDR3 sequence reads: CASSPEGGFTNYGYTF. For the CDR3, the DNA is TGTGCCAGCAGTCCCGAAGGGGGGTTTACTAACTATGGCTACACCTTC.

The chain uses TRBV19 and TRBJ1-2; TRBD1 might be the D (6 bases). Per germline, CDR1 LNHDA and CDR2 SQIVND (reference sequence). This CDR3 is built from 16 residues. V was clipped by 6 bases and J by 4 bases, with 21 bases between them. The CDR3 coding sequence is TGTGCCAGTAGCCTTTCCTGGGGGCCAGGGGTCTATGGCTACACCTTC. It encodes CASSLSWGPGVYGYTF.

CDR3 region: CASSERTNSGANVLTF. The CDR3 region has the DNA TGTGCCAGTAGTGAACGGACGAACTCTGGGGCCAACGTCCTGACTTTC. The rearrangement links TRBV19 to TRBJ2-6; D remains unclear. Between the trimmed V and J ends, which lost 5 bases and 0 bases, there was a span of 11 bases. CDR1 is LNHDA and CDR2 is SQIVND in the germline V gene (reference sequence). The CDR3 spans 16 residues. The full variable domain, rest sourced from reference TRBV19 and TRBJ2-6, is DGGITQSPKYLFRKEGQNVTLSCEQNLNHDAMYWYRQDPGQGLRLIYYSQIVNDFQKGDIAEGYSVSREKKESFPLTVTSAQKNPTAFYLCASSERTNSGANVLTFGAGSRLTVL.

J is TRBJ2-5 and V is TRBV6-6, with D unclear. Germline loops: CDR1 MNHNY, CDR2 SVGAGI (reference sequence). The CDR3 is 13 residues long. The V end lost 10 bases, the J end lost 2 bases, and 14 bases lay between the germline ends. The CDR3 protein is CATTGWGQETQYF. CDR3 coding DNA: TGTGCCACAACGGGTTGGGGTCAAGAGACCCAGTACTTC.

The chain joins TRBV7-2 to TRBJ1-5; no definite D call. From germline, CDR1 is SGHTA and CDR2 FQGNSA. The V gene lost 1 base and the J gene lost 8 bases, with 9 bases spanning the gap. The CDR3 has 13 residues. The CDR3 protein is CASSLGDMKPQHF. The CDR3 nucleotides are TGTGCCAGCAGCTTAGGGGATATGAAGCCCCAGCATTTT. The entire variable domain, with the rest obtained from reference TRBV7-2 and TRBJ1-5, is as follows: GAGVSQSPSNKVTEKGKDVELRCDPISGHTALYWYRQSLGQGLEFLIYFQGNSAPDKSGLPSDRFSAERTGGSVSTLTIQRTQQEDSAVYLCASSLGDMKPQHFGDGTRLSIL.

The V gene is TRBV5-1, the J gene TRBJ1-4; D perhaps matches TRBD1 (6 bases). The ends were cut back, 2 bases at V and 5 bases at J, with 13 bases in the middle. This CDR3 is 15 amino acids long. The germline V gene has CDR1 SGHRS and CDR2 YFSETQ. CDR3 loop: CASSLDTGRNEKLFF. The CDR3 nucleotides read TGCGCCAGCAGCTTAGACACAGGGCGAAATGAAAAACTGTTTTTT.

V gene TRBV6-6 combines with J gene TRBJ1-5; 8 bases map to TRBD1. V lost 4 bases to trimming and J lost 2 bases; unmatched junction nucleotides: 4. The germline V gene encodes CDR1 MNHNY and CDR2 SVGAGI (reference sequence). CDR3 length equals 15 residues. The CDR3 nucleotides are TGTGCCAGCAGTTTCCCACAGGGGGGCAATCAGCCCCAGCATTTT. Residues: CASSFPQGGNQPQHF.

V and J are TRBV9 and TRBJ2-2; D is perhaps TRBD2 (5 bases). V was clipped by 4 bases and J by 6 bases, with 19 bases between them. The V gene's germline CDR1 is SGDLS and CDR2 YYNGEE. The CDR3 spans 16 residues. Written as DNA, the CDR3 is TGTGCCAGCAGCCCTTATAGCGTAACTCAGGCCGGGGAGCTGTTTTTT. Protein product: CASSPYSVTQAGELFF.

The gene calls are TRBV21-1 and TRBJ2-7; no DNA check was done on the table's D call, TRBD2. TRBV21-1 is given as a pseudogene. CDR3 length: 19 amino acids. Here the CDR3 reads CASSKGELAGEGASYEQYV. CDR3 bases: TGTGCCAGCAGCAAAGGAGAATTAGCGGGAGAGGGGGCCTCCTACGAGCAGTACGTC.

The J gene is TRBJ1-3, the V gene TRBV6-6, with 9 bases that match TRBD1. Germline CDR1 and CDR2: MNHNY and SVGAGI (reference sequence). There are 12 residues in the CDR3. J was trimmed by 10 bases and V by 4 bases; bases with no gene match: 2. CDR3 sequence (DNA): TGTGCCAGCAGTTCGGGACAGGGAACCATATATTTT. This sequence encodes CASSSGQGTIYF.

Regarding this clone: Its ends do not fully match the called genes, so a read error is possible. Other DNA sequences in this specimen translate into the identical CDR3. V and J are TRBV5-1 and TRBJ2-3; 10 bases align to TRBD1. The CDR3 totals 14 residues. Looked up from germline, CDR1 is SGHRS and CDR2 is YFSETQ. The CDR3 reads CASSLGQGADTQYF. In DNA form, the CDR3 reads TGCGCCAGCAGCTTGGGACAGGGGGCAGATACGCAGTACTTT.

This clone has only one observation. This sequence joins TRBV28 and TRBJ2-1; no clear D gene. The germline gives CDR1 MDHEN, CDR2 SYDVKM. The CDR3 extends over 11 amino acids. The V end lost 4 bases, the J end lost 8 bases, and 6 bases lay between the germline ends. The chain's CDR3 is CASSSFYEQFF. The CDR3 DNA reads as TGTGCCAGCAGTTCTTTCTATGAGCAGTTCTTC. Full variable domain (missing parts from reference TRBV28 and TRBJ2-1): DVKVTQSSRYLVKRTGEKVFLECVQDMDHENMFWYRQDPGLGLRLIYFSYDVKMKEKGDIPEGYSVSREKKERFSLILESASTNQTSMYLCASSSFYEQFFGPGTRLTVL.

This chain links TRBV19 with TRBJ2-1; D is perhaps TRBD2 (5 bases). V lost 3 bases and J lost 4, with 10 bases in between. CDR1 LNHDA and CDR2 SQIVND come from the germline V gene (reference sequence). The CDR3 loop spans 14 amino acids. CDR3 sequence (DNA): TGTGCCAGTAGTATCCGGGGATTATACAATGAGCAGTTCTTC. This gives the protein CASSIRGLYNEQFF.